Listed below are T cell receptor beta chains from one sample, sequenced in a study of PD-1 blockade in mismatch repair-deficient tumors. Data came from immunoSEQ multiplex PCR; TCRdb stores just in-frame clones and leaves some out. This table has 75,000 to 85,000 clones, around 85% appearing once. The sample consisted of peripheral blood, taken 12 weeks after starting pembrolizumab. The receptors derive from an adult with mismatch repair-deficient cancer. Each CDR3 is given with its conserved first and last residue. The D gene is left open where the match is weak. Only some rows state a clone size, as once, few, many or a class for expanded clones.

CDR3 length,clone size,V gene,D gene,J gene,CDR3 DNA,CDR3 protein
16,NA,TRBV19,NA,TRBJ2-1,TGTGCCAGTAGTATAGACTCGGGACTTTCCTACAATGAGCAGTTCTTC,CASSIDSGLSYNEQFF
16,NA,TRBV7-7,NA,TRBJ2-6,TGTGCCAGCAGCTGCACGGTACAAAGTCGGGCCAACGTCCTGACTTTC,CASSCTVQSRANVLTF
16,NA,TRBV7-2,TRBD2,TRBJ2-7,TGTGCCAGCAGCTCTAGAAGCACCGGGACTAGATACGAGCAGTACTTC,CASSSRSTGTRYEQYF
14,NA,TRBV7-2,TRBD1,TRBJ2-3,TGTGCCAGCAGCTTCTGGACAGGGGCAGATACGCAGTATTTT,CASSFWTGADTQYF
15,NA,TRBV9,NA,TRBJ2-5,TGTGCCAGCAGCCCTACTATGTGGGGGTCAGAGACCCAGTACTTC,CASSPTMWGSETQYF
13,NA,TRBV11-3,NA,TRBJ1-1,TGTGCCAGCAGCTGGCCCCGGGACACTGAAGCTTTCTTT,CASSWPRDTEAFF
15,NA,TRBV4-1,TRBD1,TRBJ1-2,TGCGCCAGCAGCCAAGAAGGGGGCGAGGACTATGGCTACACCTTC,CASSQEGGEDYGYTF
16,few,TRBV4-1,NA,TRBJ1-1,TGCGCCAGCAGCCAAGTTGCGACACCTATGAACACTGAAGCTTTCTTT,CASSQVATPMNTEAFF
15,NA,TRBV15,NA,TRBJ2-7,TGTGCCACCAGCAGAGAATTGGGTCTGACCTACGAGCAGTACTTC,CATSRELGLTYEQYF
15,NA,TRBV11-3,TRBD1,TRBJ2-3,TGTGCCACCTCCCCGACAGGGGCTGGCACAGATACGCAGTATTTT,CATSPTGAGTDTQYF
15,NA,TRBV5-4,TRBD2,TRBJ2-3,TGTGCCAGCGGTACTAGCGGATCCTCCGCAGATACGCAGTATTTT,CASGTSGSSADTQYF